The 27 T cell receptor beta chains reported below all come from one sample, sequenced in a study of identical twins. Each CDR3 protein gets one entry after TCRdb re-called the 5' RACE reads with MiXCR. The sample yields approximately 600,000 distinct CDR3 sequences, roughly 7.1% seen once. Another study also made use of these data, one on yellow fever vaccine responses in identical twins.

The sequenced material came from PBMCs. These TCRs come from a woman younger than 30 in good health.

In this sample, this clonotype turned up a few times. The V gene is TRBV11-2, the J gene TRBJ2-1; 11 bases match TRBD2. Germline loops: CDR1 SGHAT, CDR2 FQNNGV. J was trimmed by 5 bases and V by 5 bases; bases with no gene match: 14. The CDR3 runs to 18 residues. Here the CDR3 reads CASSHPPTSGKTHNEQFF. The CDR3 DNA is TGTGCCAGCAGCCACCCTCCGACTAGCGGGAAAACTCACAATGAGCAGTTCTTC.

This clonotype occurred a few times. The J gene is TRBJ1-5, the V gene TRBV27; possibly TRBD1 for D (5 bases). The CDR3 is 16 amino acids. Germline V gene lookup returns CDR1 MNHEY and CDR2 SMNVEV (reference sequence). The ends were cut back, 2 bases at V and 4 bases at J, with 15 bases in the middle. The CDR3 DNA is TGTGCCAGCAGTTTACGGGACTACAGAGCAAATCAGCCCCAGCATTTT. As protein: CASSLRDYRANQPQHF.

The chain uses TRBV6-5 and TRBJ1-1, with D possibly TRBD1 on 5 matching bases. Trimming left V 2 bases short and J 0 bases short, with 13 bases between. Germline CDR1 is MNHEY and CDR2 is SVGAGI. This CDR3 comprises 16 residues. The CDR3 region has the DNA TGTGCCAGCAGTTACCCCCCGGGGGGGTTGAACACTGAAGCTTTCTTT. Its protein is CASSYPPGGLNTEAFF.

V gene TRBV19 combines with J gene TRBJ2-1; possibly TRBD2 for D (6 bases). The CDR3 contains 15 residues. Deletions cut 5 bases from V and 0 bases from J, with 11 bases between. Germline V gene lookup returns CDR1 LNHDA and CDR2 SQIVND (reference sequence). The CDR3 coding sequence is TGTGCCAGTAGTCGGGACTTCACCTCCTACAATGAGCAGTTCTTC. It is translated as CASSRDFTSYNEQFF.

This chain connects TRBV5-1 to TRBJ2-3, with D unclear. Trimming removed 4 bases from V and 2 bases from J, with 17 bases in between. CDR3 length equals 16 residues. Germline values: CDR1 SGHRS, CDR2 YFSETQ. CDR3 DNA sequence: TGCGCCAGCAGCATTGCCCTCGGCGGTTCCACAGATACGCAGTATTTT. Protein: CASSIALGGSTDTQYF.

This clonotype appeared many times. The chain has TRBV10-1 and TRBJ2-2; perhaps TRBD1 as D (6 bases). This CDR3 has 14 amino acids. Germline values: CDR1 WNHNN, CDR2 SYGVQD (reference sequence). V was pared by 6 bases and J by 1 base, with 9 bases between. CDR3 sequence: CASRPGQNTGELFF. In DNA form, the CDR3 reads TGCGCCAGCAGACCGGGACAGAACACCGGGGAGCTGTTTTTT.

This clonotype was counted at least ten times. The rearrangement uses TRBV6-5 and TRBJ1-1; D not certain. The germline gives CDR1 MNHEY, CDR2 SVGAGI. V lost 0 bases, J lost 1 base, and 9 bases lay in between. CDR3 length: 15 amino acids. This CDR3 is CASSYSGKGNTEAFF. The CDR3 DNA sequence: TGTGCCAGCAGTTACTCGGGGAAGGGGAACACTGAAGCTTTCTTT.

The chain is built from TRBV4-1 and TRBJ2-4; D gene ambiguous. Germline CDR1 reads MGHRA; CDR2 reads YSYEKL. The CDR3 is 14 residues long. With 2 bases removed from V and 5 bases from J, the gap between germline ends came to 10 bases. DNA for the CDR3: TGCGCCAGCAGCCAATTCGCCCGGGAAAACATTCAGTACTTC. This translates into CASSQFARENIQYF.

This clonotype occurred a few times. The CDR3 spells CASSLAGGTFNEQFF. As DNA, the CDR3 is TGCGCCAGCAGTTTAGCGGGTGGGACTTTTAATGAGCAGTTCTTC. V is TRBV10-2 and J is TRBJ2-1; 7 bases align to TRBD2. Looked up from germline, CDR1 is WSHSY and CDR2 is SAAADI. CDR3 size: 15 residues. The trim removed 5 bases at V and 7 bases at J, leaving 11 bases unmatched.

This rearrangement joins TRBV19 to TRBJ1-4, with TRBD1 identical over 7 bases. The J segment lost 14 bases and the V segment lost 6 bases, leaving 9 bases of the junction unmatched. In germline, CDR1 is LNHDA, CDR2 SQIVND (reference sequence). The CDR3 length is 12 residues. The CDR3 reads CASSQQGRVLFF. The CDR3, as DNA: TGTGCCAGTAGCCAACAGGGGCGTGTGCTGTTTTTT.

This CDR3 is CASSLVQGYTGELFF. CDR3 in DNA: TGCGCCAGCAGCTTGGTACAGGGCTACACCGGGGAGCTGTTTTTT. This chain joins TRBV5-1 and TRBJ2-2; possible D gene TRBD1, 6 bases. Deletions cut 0 bases from V and 3 bases from J, with 9 bases between. The CDR3 consists of 15 residues. Germline V lookup: CDR1 SGHRS, CDR2 YFSETQ.

This clonotype turned up a few times. This rearrangement joins TRBV5-1 to TRBJ2-6; D is undetermined. The CDR3 covers 17 residues. The ends were cut back, 3 bases at V and 0 bases at J, with 13 bases in the middle. Germline lookup yields CDR1 SGHRS and CDR2 YFSETQ. Here the CDR3 reads CASSSWAQSSGANVLTF. The CDR3 DNA reads TGCGCCAGCAGCTCCTGGGCCCAGAGCTCTGGGGCCAACGTCCTGACTTTC.

This clonotype showed up many times. This CDR3 reads CASSLQGRNTEAFF. CDR3 coding DNA: TGCGCCAGCAGCTTACAGGGGAGGAACACTGAAGCTTTCTTT. The chain joins TRBV5-1 to TRBJ1-1; 7 nucleotides agree with TRBD1. Losses at the gene ends were 2 bases for V and 1 base for J; bases not matched to a gene: 2. Germline V gives CDR1 SGHRS, CDR2 YFSETQ. This CDR3 is built from 14 residues.

A few counts support this clonotype. The chain is built from TRBV10-3 and TRBJ2-1; 7 bases fit TRBD1. Germline-derived CDR1 and CDR2 are ENHRY and SYGVKD. With V trimmed by 2 bases and J by 2 bases, 6 bases remained unmatched. The CDR3 has 16 amino acids. The CDR3 sequence: CAISETDRVPYNEQFF. CDR3 in DNA: TGTGCCATCAGTGAGACTGACAGGGTTCCCTACAATGAGCAGTTCTTC.

The sample holds a few counts of this clonotype. The V gene is TRBV2, the J gene TRBJ2-5, with 7 bases aligning to TRBD1. J was trimmed by 7 bases and V by 10 bases; bases with no gene match: 12. CDR3 length equals 13 residues. Germline V gene sequence: CDR1 SNHLY, CDR2 FYNNEI. The DNA of the CDR3 is TGTGCCACCAAGGACAGGAGCCAGGGGACCCAGTACTTC. Translating it yields CATKDRSQGTQYF.

This clonotype has a count of ten or more. The chain couples TRBV3-1 to TRBJ1-5, with D possibly matching TRBD1 (6 bases). The CDR3 is 17 amino acids. The germline V gene encodes CDR1 LGHDT and CDR2 YNNKEL (reference sequence). V lost 1 base and J lost 5, with 18 bases in between. The CDR3 loop reads CASSQGPGQRVHQPQHF. CDR3 in DNA: TGTGCCAGCAGCCAAGGTCCGGGACAACGGGTACATCAGCCCCAGCATTTT. Variable domain in full (rest from reference TRBV3-1 and TRBJ1-5): DTAVSQTPKYLVTQMGNDKSIKCEQNLGHDTMYWYKQDSKKFLKIMFSYNNKELIINETVPNRFSPKSPDKAHLNLHINSLELGDSAVYFCASSQGPGQRVHQPQHFGDGTRLSIL.

This clonotype was counted many times. The CDR3 sequence: CASSLVHQSSGANVLTF. CDR3 DNA sequence: TGTGCCAGCAGCTTAGTACACCAGAGCTCTGGGGCCAACGTCCTGACTTTC. This sequence joins TRBV11-2 and TRBJ2-6; D is ambiguous. V was clipped by 1 base and J by 0 bases, with 10 bases between them. The germline V gene encodes CDR1 SGHAT and CDR2 FQNNGV. The CDR3 sequence is 17 residues long.

V and J are TRBV28 and TRBJ2-1; the D gene could be TRBD1 or TRBD2 (6 bases each). CDR1 MDHEN and CDR2 SYDVKM come from the germline V gene. Deletions cut 3 bases from V and 2 bases from J, with 11 bases between. The CDR3 spans 15 residues. The CDR3 protein is CASSFRGRPYNEQFF. DNA for the CDR3: TGTGCCAGCAGTTTTCGGGGGCGCCCCTACAATGAGCAGTTCTTC.

This clonotype was seen more than once but under ten times. The gene calls are TRBV20-1 and TRBJ2-1; tentative D call: TRBD2 (5 bases). Germline CDR1 and CDR2: DFQATT and SNEGSKA (reference sequence). This CDR3 spans 12 amino acids. V lost 6 bases to trimming and J lost 3 bases, with 9 bases between them. The CDR3 sequence: CSARSVYNEQFF. DNA for the CDR3: TGCAGTGCCCGTAGCGTCTACAATGAGCAGTTCTTC.

This clonotype was recorded a few times. The V call is TRBV7-9, the J call TRBJ1-6; no definite D call. Germline values: CDR1 SEHNR, CDR2 FQNEAQ (reference sequence). Between the trimmed V and J ends, which lost 4 bases and 5 bases, there was a span of 9 bases. The CDR3 is made up of 14 amino acids. The CDR3 spells CASSSGSHNSPLHF. The CDR3 DNA is TGTGCCAGCAGCTCCGGAAGTCATAATTCACCCCTCCACTTT. The full variable domain, in which reference TRBV7-9 and TRBJ1-6 provide the parts outside the CDR3, is DTGVSQNPRHKITKRGQNVTFRCDPISEHNRLYWYRQTLGQGPEFLTYFQNEAQLEKSRLLSDRFSAERPKGSFSTLEIQRTEQGDSAMYLCASSSGSHNSPLHFGNGTRLTVT.

The V and J genes are TRBV28 and TRBJ1-1; no clear D. Germline V lookup: CDR1 MDHEN, CDR2 SYDVKM. The CDR3 spans 15 residues. Trimming pared 6 bases from V and 5 bases from J, leaving 19 bases between. In DNA form, the CDR3 reads TGTGCCAGCAGCAACCCGGGTCTTTTAGGTACTGAAGCTTTCTTT. It is translated as CASSNPGLLGTEAFF.

In this sample, this clonotype turned up a few times. J is TRBJ1-4 and V is TRBV7-6; D might be TRBD1 (5 bases). V was shortened by 2 bases and J by 8 bases, with 15 bases between the two germline ends. The CDR3 loop spans 15 amino acids. Germline V CDR1 and CDR2: SGHVS, FNYEAQ. Written as DNA, the CDR3 is TGTGCCAGCAGCTTAAATGGGGGGGGATCGGAAAAACTGTTTTTT. This codes for CASSLNGGGSEKLFF. Variable domain in full (rest from reference TRBV7-6 and TRBJ1-4): GAGVSQSPRYKVTKRGQDVALRCDPISGHVSLYWYRQALGQGPEFLTYFNYEAQQDKSGLPNDRFSAERPEGSISTLTIQRTEQRDSAMYRCASSLNGGGSEKLFFGSGTQLSVL.

This clonotype was counted at least ten times. This chain joins TRBV12-3 or TRBV12-4 and TRBJ2-1; TRBD2 agrees at 8 bases. The CDR3 extends over 17 amino acids. The junction had 11 bases not matched to a gene; V was cut back by 4 bases and J by 3 bases. The chain's CDR3 is CASSWQNSGTLYNEQFF. CDR3 bases: TGTGCCAGCAGTTGGCAGAATAGCGGGACTCTCTACAATGAGCAGTTCTTC.

There are a few counts of this clonotype. The V call is TRBV28, the J call TRBJ2-5, with no clear D. Trimming removed 6 bases from V and 3 bases from J, with 14 bases in between. The V gene's germline CDR1 is MDHEN and CDR2 SYDVKM. This CDR3 is 14 amino acids long. In DNA form, the CDR3 reads TGTGCCAGCAGCCCTATCGACCGGGAAGAGACCCAGTACTTC. Amino acid sequence: CASSPIDREETQYF. The full variable domain, its missing parts supplied by reference TRBV28 and TRBJ2-5, is DVKVTQSSRYLVKRTGEKVFLECVQDMDHENMFWYRQDPGLGLRLIYFSYDVKMKEKGDIPEGYSVSREKKERFSLILESASTNQTSMYLCASSPIDREETQYFGPGTRLLVL.

The chain employs TRBV4-1 and TRBJ2-7; D may be TRBD2 (6 bases). The ends were cut back, 1 base at V and 3 bases at J, with 13 bases in the middle. CDR3 length: 15 amino acids. CDR1 and CDR2 (germline): MGHRA, YSYEKL. CDR3 residues: CASSQAKLANYEQYF. The DNA for the CDR3 is TGCGCCAGCAGCCAAGCTAAGCTAGCGAACTACGAGCAGTACTTC.

In its sample, this clonotype was seen many times. The J gene is TRBJ2-1, the V gene TRBV20-1, with TRBD1 matching over 7 bases. The length of the CDR3 is 15 residues. Germline loops: CDR1 DFQATT, CDR2 SNEGSKA (reference sequence). The junction had 8 bases not matched to a gene; V was cut back by 6 bases and J by 0 bases. CDR3 protein: CSAPDRVNSYNEQFF. The CDR3 nucleotides are TGCAGTGCGCCCGACAGGGTCAACTCCTACAATGAGCAGTTCTTC.

This clonotype was recorded many times. V gene TRBV20-1 combines with J gene TRBJ2-1, with TRBD2 matching 10 bases. The length of the CDR3 is 15 residues. Germline CDR1 reads DFQATT; CDR2 reads SNEGSKA (reference sequence). V lost 1 base, J lost 8 bases, and 8 bases stayed unmatched. The CDR3 region has the DNA TGCAGTGCTAGAGGCCTAGCGGGAGATATCGATGAGCAGTTCTTC. Its translation: CSARGLAGDIDEQFF.